The next 5 T cell receptor beta chains were all read from a single sample in a study of graft-versus-host responses after intestinal transplantation. Using immunoSEQ multiplex PCR, the repertoire was profiled, and TCRdb retains in-frame clones only, with some absent. The profile shows about 43,000 clones, about 95% of them singletons. This material consisted of PBMCs, taken around 330 days after intestinal transplant. The receptors were gathered from a human patient who received an intestinal transplant, so some T cells may come from the graft donor.

Here the CDR3 DNA reads TGCGCCAGCAGCTTGGGGACAGGGTATGGCTACACCTTC. Amino acid sequence: CASSLGTGYGYTF. The J gene is TRBJ1-2, the V gene TRBV5-1; 8 bases line up with TRBD1. The CDR3 is made up of 13 amino acids. V was clipped by 0 bases and J by 5 bases; unmatched bases: 0. Germline lookup yields CDR1 SGHRS and CDR2 YFSETQ.

This chain uses TRBV5-4 with TRBJ2-5; D uncertain. CDR1 SGHNT and CDR2 YYREEE come from the germline V gene (reference sequence). The CDR3 totals 13 residues. V gave up 4 bases and J gave up 4 bases, with 11 bases separating them. The DNA of the CDR3 is TGTGCCAGCAGCCGAGGTCTTGCAGAGACCCAGTACTTC. This encodes CASSRGLAETQYF.

This rearrangement joins TRBV28 to TRBJ2-7, with 7 bases fitting TRBD2. The CDR3 is made up of 17 amino acids. V trimming: 6 bases; J trimming: 1 base; junction bases outside the gene matches: 15. CDR1 is MDHEN and CDR2 is SYDVKM in the germline V gene. CDR3 region: CASSPPREGLYSYEQYF. The CDR3 DNA sequence: TGTGCCAGCAGCCCCCCCAGGGAGGGGTTATATTCCTACGAGCAGTACTTC.

This chain links TRBV6-5 with TRBJ1-4; TRBD1 might be the D (5 bases). The V and J ends lost 4 bases and 3 bases respectively, with 12 bases between them. Germline CDR1 is MNHEY and CDR2 is SVGAGI. CDR3 length: 15 amino acids. The CDR3 is CASSLAGNANEKLFF. CDR3 DNA: TGTGCCAGCAGTTTAGCAGGGAACGCTAATGAAAAACTGTTTTTT.

This clone has only one observation. This chain uses TRBV6-5 with TRBJ1-4; D is unresolved. The CDR3 sequence is 12 residues long. Germline CDR1 and CDR2: MNHEY and SVGAGI. V was cut by 5 bases and J by 12 bases, with 13 bases left in between. DNA of the CDR3: TGTGCCAGCAGTAGCCATCTCAAGGAACTGTTTTTT. It specifies CASSSHLKELFF.